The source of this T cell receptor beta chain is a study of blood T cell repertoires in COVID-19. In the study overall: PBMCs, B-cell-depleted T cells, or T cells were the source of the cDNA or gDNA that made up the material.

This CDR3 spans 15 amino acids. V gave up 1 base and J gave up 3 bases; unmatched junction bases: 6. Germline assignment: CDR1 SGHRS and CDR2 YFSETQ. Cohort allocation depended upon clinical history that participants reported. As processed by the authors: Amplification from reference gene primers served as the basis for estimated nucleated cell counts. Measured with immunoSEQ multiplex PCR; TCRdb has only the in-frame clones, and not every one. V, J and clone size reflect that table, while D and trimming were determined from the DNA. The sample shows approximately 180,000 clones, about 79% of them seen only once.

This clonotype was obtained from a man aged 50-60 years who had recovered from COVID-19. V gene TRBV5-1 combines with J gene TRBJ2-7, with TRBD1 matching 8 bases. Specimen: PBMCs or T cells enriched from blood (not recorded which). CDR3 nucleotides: TGCGCCAGCAGCTTGTCAGGGGGCTACGTCTACGAGCAGTACTTC. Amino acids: CASSLSGGYVYEQYF.